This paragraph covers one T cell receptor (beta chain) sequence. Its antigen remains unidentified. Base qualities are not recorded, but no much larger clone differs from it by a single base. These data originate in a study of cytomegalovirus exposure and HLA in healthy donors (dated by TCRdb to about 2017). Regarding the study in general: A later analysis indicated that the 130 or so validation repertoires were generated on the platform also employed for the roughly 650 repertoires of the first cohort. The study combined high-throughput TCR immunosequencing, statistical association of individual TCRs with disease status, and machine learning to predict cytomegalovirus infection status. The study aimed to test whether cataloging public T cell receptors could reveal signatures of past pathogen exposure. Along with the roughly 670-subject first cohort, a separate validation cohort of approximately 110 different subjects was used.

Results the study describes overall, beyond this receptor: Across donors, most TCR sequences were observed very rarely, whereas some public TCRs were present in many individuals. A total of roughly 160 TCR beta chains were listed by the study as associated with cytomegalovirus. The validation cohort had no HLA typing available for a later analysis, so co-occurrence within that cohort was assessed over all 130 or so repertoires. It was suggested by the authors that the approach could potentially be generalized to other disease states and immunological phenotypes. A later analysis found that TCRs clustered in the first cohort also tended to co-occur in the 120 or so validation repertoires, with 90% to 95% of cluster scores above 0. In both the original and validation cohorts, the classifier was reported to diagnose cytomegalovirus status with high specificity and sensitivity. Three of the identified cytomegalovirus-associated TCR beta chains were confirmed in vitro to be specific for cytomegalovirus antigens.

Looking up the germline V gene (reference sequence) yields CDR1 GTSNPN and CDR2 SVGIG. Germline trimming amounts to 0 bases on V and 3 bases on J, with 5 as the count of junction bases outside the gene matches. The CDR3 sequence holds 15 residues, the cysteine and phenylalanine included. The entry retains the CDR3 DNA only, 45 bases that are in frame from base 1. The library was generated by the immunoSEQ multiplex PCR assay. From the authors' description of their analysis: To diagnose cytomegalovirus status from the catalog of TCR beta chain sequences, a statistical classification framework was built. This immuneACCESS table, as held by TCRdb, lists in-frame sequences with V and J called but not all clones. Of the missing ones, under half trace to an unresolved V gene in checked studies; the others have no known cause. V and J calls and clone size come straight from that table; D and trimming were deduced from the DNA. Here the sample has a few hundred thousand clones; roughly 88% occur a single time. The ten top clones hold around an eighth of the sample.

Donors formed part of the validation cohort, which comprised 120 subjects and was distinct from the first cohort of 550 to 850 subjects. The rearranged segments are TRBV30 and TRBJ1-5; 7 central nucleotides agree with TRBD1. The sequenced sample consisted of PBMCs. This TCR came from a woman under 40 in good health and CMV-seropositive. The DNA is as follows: TGTGCCTGGAGTGTACGGGGACAGCTCAATCAGCCCCAGCATTTT. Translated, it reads CAWSVRGQLNQPQHF. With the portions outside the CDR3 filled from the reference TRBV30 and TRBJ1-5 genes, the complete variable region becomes SQTIHQWPATLVQPVGSPLSLECTVEGTSNPNLYWYRQAAGRGLQLLFYSVGIGQISSEVPQNLSASRPQDRQFILSSKKLLLSDSGFYLCAWSVRGQLNQPQHFGDGTRLSIL.